The present entry profiles one T cell receptor (beta chain) with its context. The CDR3 runs to 14 residues. V was trimmed by 7 bases and J by 5 bases, leaving 17 bases between them. Germline V CDR1 and CDR2: MDHEN, SYDVKM. This sample is drawn from a study of shared clonotypes between healthy human individuals. TCRdb's copy holds only in-frame clones and misses some; the assay was immunoSEQ multiplex PCR. This sample has under 600,000 clones; around 76% occur once, and the top ten carry around 11%. The genes are TRBV28 and TRBJ2-5; possibly TRBD1 or TRBD2 for D (5 bases each). Sequencing used PBMCs. The TCR sequence derives from a woman aged 40-49 years in good health. Some clones in this sample may be carry-over from other donors' samples. The CDR3 coding sequence is TGTGCCAGCAAGGACATAGCGCGTTTGGAGACCCAGTACTTC. Amino acid sequence: CASKDIARLETQYF.